These 20 T cell receptor beta chains were all obtained from the same sample, sequenced in a study of technical replicates of blood from four donors (dated by TCRdb to about 2017). The library was produced with the immunoSEQ multiplex PCR assay. Imported from immuneACCESS, the table was reduced by TCRdb to in-frame sequences with V and J called. These copies leave out some clones; in studies compared against another copy, an unresolved V gene accounts for under half, and the cause of the remainder is not known. This sample has around 93,000 clones in its table, and about 94% of those were observed once. About 0.35% of the sample is taken by the ten largest. The sequenced sample consisted of T cells isolated from PBMCs. The receptors derive from a human donor in good health.

J is TRBJ1-1 and V is TRBV7-2; D may be TRBD1 (6 bases). CDR3 size: 13 residues. V was pared by 1 base and J by 4 bases, with 7 bases between. CDR1 is SGHTA and CDR2 is FQGNSA in the germline V gene. The CDR3 reads CASSLGQATEAFF. The CDR3 nucleotides are TGTGCCAGCAGCTTAGGACAGGCCACTGAAGCTTTCTTT.

This sequence joins TRBV29-1 and TRBJ2-7; 8 positions match TRBD1. The CDR3 has 14 residues. Germline CDR1 SQVTM, CDR2 ANQGSEA. The CDR3 bases are TGCGGCCGACAAACAGGGGACAGGTCCTACGAGCAGTACTTC. Protein sequence: CGRQTGDRSYEQYF.

The chain joins TRBV4-3 to TRBJ2-1; a possible D gene is TRBD1 (6 bases). Germline V lookup: CDR1 LGHNA, CDR2 YSLEER. The CDR3 sequence is 17 residues long. The V gene lost 0 bases and the J gene lost 8 bases, with 20 bases spanning the gap. CDR3 nucleotide sequence: TGCGCCAGCAGCCAAGATCCCGTAGGGGGTGCAGTAGATGAGCAGTTCTTC. Translating gives CASSQDPVGGAVDEQFF.

The chain links TRBV9 to TRBJ1-2, with a weak D call TRBD1 (6 bases). The germline V and J ends were trimmed by 2 bases and 3 bases, with 11 bases remaining between them. CDR1 is SGDLS, CDR2 YYNGEE, per germline. This CDR3 is 14 amino acids long. The CDR3 coding sequence is TGTGCCAGCAGCGTGGGAGAGGGGGACTATGGCTACACCTTC. Amino acids: CASSVGEGDYGYTF.

The V call is TRBV10-2, the J call TRBJ2-1; TRBD1 might be the D (6 bases). The V gene's germline CDR1 is WSHSY and CDR2 SAAADI. The length of the CDR3 is 12 residues. Trimming shortened V by 10 bases and J by 3 bases, and 10 bases separated the two germline ends. CDR3 region: CANSDSYNEQFF. For the CDR3, the DNA is TGCGCCAATTCGGACAGCTACAATGAGCAGTTCTTC.

This chain uses TRBV18 with TRBJ2-7; 10 bases line up with TRBD1. Trimming at V came to 3 bases and at J to 5 bases, leaving 4 bases not matched to a gene. The germline gives CDR1 KGHSH, CDR2 LQKENI. CDR3 length: 14 amino acids. The chain's CDR3 is CASSPTGTGDEQYF. The CDR3 bases are TGTGCCAGCTCACCCACCGGGACAGGGGACGAGCAGTACTTC.

The chain recombines TRBV20-1 with TRBJ1-2; 9 bases map to TRBD1. Germline V CDR1 and CDR2: DFQATT, SNEGSKA (reference sequence). This CDR3 contains 10 residues. V trimming: 6 bases; J trimming: 9 bases; junction bases outside the gene matches: 2. The CDR3 nucleotides are TGCAGTGCCGACAGGGGGAGCTACACCTTC. Protein product: CSADRGSYTF.

The CDR3 loop reads CASSLYDINYGYTF. Here the CDR3 DNA reads TGTGCCAGCAGCTTATATGACATCAACTATGGCTACACCTTC. The chain couples TRBV11-3 to TRBJ1-2, with D unclear. The length of the CDR3 is 14 residues. V lost 2 bases, J lost 2 bases, and 9 bases lay in between. From germline, CDR1 is SGHNT and CDR2 YENEEA.

This chain joins TRBV27 and TRBJ2-7; D perhaps matches TRBD1 (6 bases). V gave up 4 bases and J gave up 6 bases, with 19 bases separating them. This CDR3 has 15 residues. Germline loops: CDR1 MNHEY, CDR2 SMNVEV (reference sequence). The CDR3 region has the DNA TGTGCCAGCAGTTCCCAGGGGAACGGATGGGGCGAGCAGTACTTC. As protein: CASSSQGNGWGEQYF.

The J gene is TRBJ1-5, the V gene TRBV7-2; a weak D match, TRBD1 (5 bases). The CDR3 has 16 amino acids. Germline lookup yields CDR1 SGHTA and CDR2 FQGNSA. Trimming took 3 bases from V and 2 from J, leaving 14 bases between them. For the CDR3, the DNA is TGTGCCAGCAGCTTTCCGGGCAGGGTAGGCAATCAGCCCCAGCATTTT. It codes for CASSFPGRVGNQPQHF.

The chain combines TRBV7-9 with TRBJ2-3, with TRBD1 identical over 7 bases. The CDR3 has 15 amino acids. Trimming took 5 bases from V and 5 from J; bases not matched to a gene: 10. CDR1 SEHNR and CDR2 FQNEAQ come from the germline V gene (reference sequence). The CDR3 sequence: CASSPPGTDKDTQYF. CDR3 in DNA: TGTGCCAGCAGCCCGCCGGGGACAGATAAAGATACGCAGTATTTT.

The J gene is TRBJ1-2, the V gene TRBV6-4; TRBD1 might be the D (6 bases). This CDR3 contains 18 residues. CDR1 is MRHNA, CDR2 SNTAGT, per germline. The V and J ends lost 4 bases and 2 bases respectively, with 23 bases between them. CDR3 in amino acids: CASSALAGHHSGNYGYTF. DNA for the CDR3: TGTGCCAGCAGTGCGCTAGCGGGACACCACTCTGGGAACTATGGCTACACCTTC.

The chain recombines TRBV2 with TRBJ1-1, with D possibly being TRBD1 (6 bases). Germline V gene lookup returns CDR1 SNHLY and CDR2 FYNNEI. The CDR3 covers 16 residues. Deletions cut 7 bases from V and 10 bases from J, with 28 bases between. The CDR3 loop is CASKHWLARQDGRAFF. CDR3 bases: TGTGCCAGCAAGCATTGGTTGGCCAGACAGGACGGGCGAGCTTTCTTT.

This chain links TRBV19 with TRBJ2-3, with D uncertain. The V and J ends lost 2 bases and 2 bases respectively, with 11 bases between them. Germline CDR1 and CDR2: LNHDA and SQIVND (reference sequence). The CDR3 length is 15 residues. This CDR3 is CASSIKRTFTDTQYF. As DNA, the CDR3 is TGTGCCAGTAGTATAAAGCGAACTTTCACAGATACGCAGTATTTT.

The J gene is TRBJ2-1, the V gene TRBV11-2, with D unresolved. V was clipped by 0 bases and J by 9 bases, with 6 bases between them. Germline V gene sequence: CDR1 SGHAT, CDR2 FQNNGV. The length of the CDR3 is 12 residues. The CDR3 bases are TGTGCCAGCAGCTTAGACGGGTTTGAGCAGTTCTTC. It specifies CASSLDGFEQFF.

CDR3 protein: CASQLASETVNEQFF. The CDR3 DNA is TGTGCCTCCCAGCTAGCTAGCGAAACTGTCAATGAGCAGTTCTTC. The V call is TRBV27, the J call TRBJ2-1; possible D gene TRBD2, 6 bases. Trimming shortened V by 11 bases and J by 6 bases, and 23 bases separated the two germline ends. Germline loops: CDR1 MNHEY, CDR2 SMNVEV (reference sequence). The CDR3 runs 15 residues.

The rearrangement joins TRBV29-1 to TRBJ2-1; 7 bases agree with TRBD2. The V gene end was trimmed by 6 bases and the J gene end by 2 bases; junction bases not matched to a gene: 4. The CDR3 extends over 13 amino acids. Germline values: CDR1 SQVTM, CDR2 ANQGSEA. The CDR3 loop is CSVGGGPYNEQFF. CDR3 bases: TGCAGCGTGGGGGGGGGACCCTACAATGAGCAGTTCTTC.

The chain recombines TRBV4-1 with TRBJ2-4; TRBD1 is a possible D gene (7 bases). Germline V lookup: CDR1 MGHRA, CDR2 YSYEKL. The CDR3 sequence is 16 residues long. V lost 0 bases to trimming and J lost 8 bases, with 17 bases between them. The CDR3 bases are TGCGCCAGCAGCCAAGATAGTGCGGGACAGTCGGACATTCAGTACTTC. Its protein is CASSQDSAGQSDIQYF.

The gene calls are TRBV18 and TRBJ2-5; D is possibly TRBD2 (6 bases). The germline CDR1 and CDR2 sequences are KGHSH and LQKENI. V lost 3 bases, J lost 2 bases, and 16 bases lay in between. The CDR3 has 16 residues. The CDR3 spells CASSPSGRSTQETQYF. DNA of the CDR3: TGTGCCAGCTCACCTAGCGGCCGCTCTACGCAAGAGACCCAGTACTTC.

CDR3 region: CASSLELAEAYEQYF. In DNA form, the CDR3 reads TGTGCCAGCAGTTTAGAACTAGCGGAGGCCTACGAGCAGTACTTC. The V call is TRBV27, the J call TRBJ2-7; TRBD2 aligns across 8 bases. The V segment lost 2 bases and the J segment 2 bases; nucleotides outside the gene matches: 5. There are 15 residues in the CDR3. Germline loops: CDR1 MNHEY, CDR2 SMNVEV (reference sequence).